The TCR beta chain described here comes from a study of T-cell reconstitution after alpha-beta-depleted transplantation in children. Preparation of the TCRbeta library involved a method that used unique molecular identifiers. TCRdb analysed the PCR reads with MiXCR anew, one entry per CDR3 protein. In the table there are some 830,000 distinct CDR3 sequences, less than 20% of which are singletons. Findings and limits, study-wide: There were reportedly several hundred expanded graft clones from which alpha-beta T cells came about two months after transplant. TCRbeta diversity was high at day 60 in some patients (a result of surviving recipient T cells and thymic progenitors). One year after transplant, T-cell counts and diversity came mostly from newly produced T cells.

This clonotype has just a few counts. The antigen remains unidentified. The receptor comes from a male patient under 18 who had a stem cell transplant for acute lymphoblastic leukemia, so the T cells may come from the graft donor. The source material was PBMCs, mostly from graft donor cells, sampled 360 days after TCRalphabeta/CD19-depleted stem cell transplant.

This CDR3 is CASCLGGRAGNEQFF. CDR3 bases: TGTGCCAGCTGCCTGGGCGGGAGGGCCGGCAATGAGCAGTTCTTC. The chain combines TRBV12-3 or TRBV12-4 with TRBJ2-1, with TRBD2 matching 9 bases. The V segment lost 8 bases and the J segment 6 bases; nucleotides outside the gene matches: 11. The CDR3 loop spans 15 amino acids.